This T cell receptor beta chain comes out of a study of blood T cell repertoires in COVID-19. About the study: Sample material is recorded as cDNA or gDNA derived from T cells, B-cell-depleted T cells, or PBMCs.

V was pared by 1 base and J by 7 bases, with 13 bases between. CDR1 and CDR2 (germline): MGHRA, YSYEKL. This CDR3 comprises 15 residues. Per the authors' pipeline: By means of reference gene primer amplification, nucleated cell counts were estimated. This table comes from immunoSEQ multiplex PCR, and its TCRdb copy is limited to in-frame clones, with some not included. Clonal size and the V and J genes are those of that table, whereas D and trimming came from the DNA. The sample has around 15,000 clones, more than 75% seen once. The J gene is TRBJ2-2, the V gene TRBV4-1; perhaps TRBD2 as D (6 bases). Sequenced material: peripheral blood. This sequence originates from a man aged 55 to 70 with active COVID-19. DNA of the CDR3: TGCGCCAGCAGCCAAGCTTGGGGGGTTGGCGGGGAGCTGTTTTTT. Translated, it gives CASSQAWGVGGELFF.